This entry describes one T cell receptor (beta chain). Trimming stripped 6 bases from V and 11 bases from J, with 14 bases between. This CDR3 is built from 13 residues. The germline V gene encodes CDR1 LGHDT and CDR2 YNNKEL (reference sequence). These data come from a study of blood T cell repertoires in COVID-19. Assay used: immunoSEQ multiplex PCR; TCRdb lists only in-frame clones, some missing. Of tens of thousands of clones in the sample, 87% were seen once. This clonotype was obtained from a man aged 55 to 70 with acute or convalescent COVID-19. Sequencing input: peripheral blood. This sequence joins TRBV3-1 (or the pseudogene TRBV3-2) and TRBJ1-6; tentatively, D is TRBD1 (5 bases). For the CDR3, the DNA is TGTGCCAGCAGGCGGGGGGTCGTCGCACCCCTCCACTTT. As protein: CASRRGVVAPLHF.